Listed below are T cell receptor beta chains from one sample, sequenced in a study of blood T cells in healthy people across ages. Using its own MiXCR run on the 5' RACE reads, TCRdb lists one record per CDR3 protein. The sample consists of 270,000 or so distinct CDR3 sequences, less than 30% of them appearing once. What was sequenced was blood. These receptors came from a woman in her 70s in good health. The CDR3 runs from the conserved cysteine through the conserved F or W. A D gene is named only where the DNA matches it firmly. For some rows the clone size is stated as once, few or many, or as a class when expanded; others skip it.

v_gene	j_gene	d_gene	abundance	CDR3nt	CDR3aa
TRBV5-1	TRBJ2-3	TRBD1	few	TGCGCCAGCAGATCTACGACAGGGCCCGGCACAGATACGCAGTATTTT	CASRSTTGPGTDTQYF
TRBV18	TRBJ2-3	-	-	TGTGCCAGCTCACCACCCCAGGGGGGGGTCACAGATACGCAGTATTTT	CASSPPQGGVTDTQYF
TRBV19	TRBJ2-4	-	few	TGTGCCAGTAGTACGGTGACAGGCCAGCTAGCCAAAAACATTCAGTACTTC	CASSTVTGQLAKNIQYF
TRBV20-1	TRBJ2-1	TRBD2	-	TGCAGTGCTTCAATGGGAGGGATACACAATGAGCAGTTCTTC	CSASMGGIHNEQFF
TRBV5-1	TRBJ2-6	TRBD2	-	TGCGCCAGCAGCTTGGCGGTCGGGGGGTTCGGGGCCAACGTCCTGACTTTC	CASSLAVGGFGANVLTF
TRBV10-3	TRBJ2-7	-	-	TGTGCCATCGGGCAGGGAGAGATCGAGCAGTACTTC	CAIGQGEIEQYF
TRBV4-2	TRBJ2-5	TRBD2	few	TGTGCCAGCAGCCTAATAGCGGGAGGGAGTGTGGAGACCCAGTACTTC	CASSLIAGGSVETQYF
TRBV6-6	TRBJ1-5	-	-	TGTGCCAGCAGTTACCCGGCGGCTTTAGATGATCAGCCCCAGCATTTT	CASSYPAALDDQPQHF
TRBV20-1	TRBJ2-3	TRBD2	-	TGCAGTGCCCTAGCGGGAGGGCTTGCAGATACGCAGTATTTT	CSALAGGLADTQYF
TRBV20-1	TRBJ2-1	-	-	TGCAGTGCTAGGGCGGACCTTTACAATGAGCAGTTCTTC	CSARADLYNEQFF
TRBV7-8	TRBJ1-2	-	few	TGTGCCAGCAGCGCTAAAAGATGGGGGTTCAGTCATGGCTACACCTTC	CASSAKRWGFSHGYTF
TRBV27	TRBJ2-1	TRBD2	-	TGTGCCAGTACTACCCAGGCGGCGGGAGACCTTAATGAGCAGTTCTTC	CASTTQAAGDLNEQFF
TRBV5-1	TRBJ2-5	-	many	TGCGCCAGCAGTCAGGCGAGTGGGGGAGAGACCCAGTACTTC	CASSQASGGETQYF
TRBV7-8	TRBJ1-3	-	-	TGTGCCAGCAGCCCCGGACAGACCTCTGGAAACACCATATATTTT	CASSPGQTSGNTIYF
TRBV6-4	TRBJ2-3	TRBD2	-	TGTGCCAGCCGCGCTAGCGGGAGTTCAGATACGCAGTATTTT	CASRASGSSDTQYF
TRBV4-2	TRBJ1-1	-	-	TGTGCCTCCCGATCTGATCAGGGCGCCACTGAAGCTTTCTTT	CASRSDQGATEAFF
TRBV6-6	TRBJ2-7	TRBD1	few	TGTGCCAGCACCTTCACCGGGACAGGGGGCTACGAGCAGTACTTC	CASTFTGTGGYEQYF
TRBV29-1	TRBJ2-1	-	few	TGCAGCGTTGTCCTCTACGATTACAATGAGCAGTTCTTC	CSVVLYDYNEQFF
TRBV2	TRBJ2-5	-	few	TGTGCCAGCAGCCACAACTTCGCGGAGCAAGAGACCCAGTACTTC	CASSHNFAEQETQYF
TRBV20-1	TRBJ2-3	-	-	TGCAGTGCGGAGGGACGAAGCACAGATACGCAGTATTTT	CSAEGRSTDTQYF
TRBV5-1	TRBJ2-7	-	few	TGCGCCAGCAGCGCGAATCCCGGGACGGGCTACGAGCAGTACTTC	CASSANPGTGYEQYF
TRBV10-2	TRBJ2-1	-	few	TGCGCCAGCAGTGAGTCTCCGTACAGGGTAGGATATGAGCAGTTCTTC	CASSESPYRVGYEQFF
TRBV6-2/TRBV6-3	TRBJ1-3	-	few	TGTGCCAGCATCTTGGACACGAGCTCTGGAAACACCATATATTTT	CASILDTSSGNTIYF
TRBV3-1	TRBJ1-2	-	-	TGTGCCAGCAGCCAAGGATCGTTTGGCTACACCTTC	CASSQGSFGYTF
TRBV5-1	TRBJ2-7	-	-	TGCGCCAGCAAGAATGGGGATTCCTACGAGCAGTACTTC	CASKNGDSYEQYF
TRBV5-4	TRBJ1-1	-	few	TGTGCCAGCAGCAGGGATAGGGGTAGGGCTGAAGCTTTCTTT	CASSRDRGRAEAFF
TRBV5-1	TRBJ2-2	-	-	TGCGCCAGCAGCTCAGGGGAGACCGGGGAGCTGTTTTTT	CASSSGETGELFF
TRBV20-1	TRBJ2-6	-	-	TGCAGTGCTAGAGTGCCTGTTCAGGGCGTCCTGACTTTC	CSARVPVQGVLTF
TRBV7-9	TRBJ2-3	-	-	TGTGCCAGCACCACAGATACGCAGTATTTT	CASTTDTQYF
TRBV11-2	TRBJ2-7	-	-	TGTGCCAGCAGCTCCCGACTAGAGCGGGCTTACGAGCAGTACTTC	CASSSRLERAYEQYF
TRBV5-5	TRBJ2-3	-	-	TGTGCCAGCAGCCATTTGGATACGCAGTATTTT	CASSHLDTQYF
TRBV10-2	TRBJ2-7	TRBD1	few	TGCGCCAGCACTTCAGGGGGAGCGGAATCCTACGAGCAGTACTTC	CASTSGGAESYEQYF
TRBV20-1	TRBJ2-3	-	-	TGCAGTACAACAGTCGCCACAGATACGCAGTATTTT	CSTTVATDTQYF
TRBV9	TRBJ1-6	-	-	TGTGCCAGCAGCGTGGGAGCTGGGACAAGCTTTAGCCCCCTCCACTTT	CASSVGAGTSFSPLHF
TRBV5-6	TRBJ1-1	-	few	TGTGCCAGCAGCTCCGGGGTTGGCTCCCGGACTGAAGCTTTCTTT	CASSSGVGSRTEAFF
TRBV7-2	TRBJ2-5	-	-	TGTGCCAGCAGCTTAGGGGGAACCATATGGGACAATTACTTC	CASSLGGTIWDNYF
TRBV4-2	TRBJ2-7	TRBD1	few	TGTGCCAGCAGCCCATGGACAGGGGACTACGAGCAGTACTTC	CASSPWTGDYEQYF
TRBV6-5	TRBJ2-7	TRBD2	-	TGTGCCAGCAGCCTGGGGACTAGTGGCGACGAGCAGTACTTC	CASSLGTSGDEQYF
TRBV28	TRBJ2-1	TRBD2	-	TGTGCCAGCAGTCCTCAGGTAGCGGGAAACAATGAGCAGTTCTTC	CASSPQVAGNNEQFF
TRBV7-9	TRBJ2-7	-	few	TGTGCCAGCAGCTTAATGACTATCGCCGAGCAGTACTTC	CASSLMTIAEQYF